One sample yielded the 24 T cell receptor beta chains listed below, sequenced in a study of T cell repertoires in cytomegalovirus infection. TCRdb fed the reads into MiXCR, producing one record per CDR3 protein. Altogether roughly 150,000 distinct CDR3 sequences are present, roughly 20% being singletons, with the ten largest covering roughly 27%. These receptors have no known antigen. Specimen: CD8+ T cells from cultured PBMCs, collected from culture after CMV antigen stimulation. The receptors stem from a human donor in good health (CMV status not recorded). Some clones in this sample may be carry-over from other donors' samples.

V gene TRBV5-6 combines with J gene TRBJ1-6; the match to TRBD1 covers 7 bases. In germline, CDR1 is SGHDT, CDR2 YYEEEE. The CDR3 sequence is 15 residues long. V gave up 3 bases and J gave up 5 bases; unmatched junction bases: 5. The CDR3 bases are TGTGCCAGCAGCTCCCACAGGGGCGATAATTCACCCCTCCACTTT. This translates into CASSSHRGDNSPLHF. Complete variable domain (other parts from reference TRBV5-6 and TRBJ1-6): DAGVTQSPTHLIKTRGQQVTLRCSPKSGHDTVSWYQQALGQGPQFIFQYYEEEERQRGNFPDRFSGHQFPNYSSELNVNALLLGDSALYLCASSSHRGDNSPLHFGNGTRLTVT.

This clonotype turned up a few times. The rearrangement links TRBV7-9 to TRBJ2-5; 12 bases align to TRBD2. Germline V CDR1 and CDR2: SEHNR, FQNEAQ (reference sequence). V lost 0 bases to trimming and J lost 2 bases; unmatched junction nucleotides: 13. This CDR3 region has 20 residues. CDR3 nucleotide sequence: TGTGCCAGCAGCTTAGCCAGACTAGCGGGGGCTTCATACCAACAAGAGACCCAGTACTTC. Protein: CASSLARLAGASYQQETQYF.

In its sample, this clonotype was seen a few times. V and J are TRBV6-6 and TRBJ1-5, with a tentative D call TRBD1 (6 bases). This CDR3 is 13 amino acids long. Trimming pared 10 bases from V and 0 bases from J, leaving 10 bases between. The germline CDR1 and CDR2 sequences are MNHNY and SVGAGI (reference sequence). As DNA, the CDR3 is TGTGCCACCGGGGACATTAGCAATCAGCCCCAGCATTTT. As protein: CATGDISNQPQHF.

This clonotype was detected only a few times. J is TRBJ2-1 and V is TRBV27; D is possibly TRBD2 (6 bases). The V gene lost 7 bases and the J gene lost 0 bases, with 16 bases spanning the gap. This CDR3 is built from 16 residues. Germline CDR1 MNHEY, CDR2 SMNVEV (reference sequence). CDR3 nucleotides: TGTGCCAGCACCGGGGGAGGAGCGAGCTCCTACAATGAGCAGTTCTTC. Residues: CASTGGGASSYNEQFF.

J is TRBJ1-5 and V is TRBV5-3; D possibly corresponds to TRBD1 (6 bases). TRBV5-3 is classed as an ORF, of uncertain function. V lost 8 bases and J 0 bases, leaving 15 bases between the germline ends. The CDR3 extends over 15 amino acids. DNA of the CDR3: TGTGCCAGCAGCGGGACAAACTATAGCAATCAGCCCCAGCATTTT. It translates to CASSGTNYSNQPQHF.

This chain links TRBV10-3 with TRBJ1-6, with 7 nucleotides matching TRBD1. Germline CDR1 and CDR2: ENHRY and SYGVKD. The CDR3 consists of 15 residues. Trimming removed 2 bases from V and 7 bases from J; junction bases left unmatched: 5. The CDR3 DNA reads as TGTGCCATCAGTGAGCCGGGACAGCCGAATTCACCCCTCCACTTT. It yields the protein CAISEPGQPNSPLHF.

This clonotype was recorded a few times. This chain joins TRBV11-2 and TRBJ1-2; 7 positions agree with TRBD1. Germline values: CDR1 SGHAT, CDR2 FQNNGV. This CDR3 is 13 amino acids long. The V gene end was trimmed by 4 bases and the J gene end by 8 bases; junction bases not matched to a gene: 7. This CDR3 is CASSSGQVWGYTF. CDR3 in DNA: TGTGCCAGCAGCTCCGGACAGGTTTGGGGCTACACCTTC. Supplemented by reference TRBV11-2 and TRBJ1-2, the full variable domain reads EAGVAQSPRYKIIEKRQSVAFWCNPISGHATLYWYQQILGQGPKLLIQFQNNGVVDDSQLPKDRFSAERLKGVDSTLKIQPAKLEDSAVYLCASSSGQVWGYTFGSGTRLTVV.

This clonotype has only a few counts. The chain joins TRBV12-5 to TRBJ2-7; D assignment may be TRBD1 or TRBD2 (5 bases each). Per germline, CDR1 LGHNT and CDR2 FRNRAP. Trimming shortened V by 4 bases and J by 7 bases, and 17 bases separated the two germline ends. The CDR3 has 14 residues. The CDR3 coding sequence is TGTGCTAGTGGTTCGGGACCCCTCTCGTGGGAGCAGTACTTC. This encodes CASGSGPLSWEQYF.

J is TRBJ1-2 and V is TRBV6-2 or TRBV6-3, with 9 bases lining up with TRBD1. V was pared by 2 bases and J by 6 bases, with 16 bases of the junction left unmatched. Germline V gene data show CDR1 as MNHEY and CDR2 as SVGEGT. The CDR3 runs 18 residues. Here the CDR3 reads CASSYPSGQGVGGDGYTF. CDR3 DNA sequence: TGTGCCAGCAGTTACCCCTCGGGACAGGGCGTAGGAGGAGATGGCTACACCTTC.

The V call is TRBV28, the J call TRBJ2-3; TRBD2 aligns across 8 bases. Germline V gives CDR1 MDHEN, CDR2 SYDVKM. CDR3 size: 15 residues. Germline trimming cut 4 bases from V and 1 base from J; bases unmatched to any gene: 4. In nucleotides, the CDR3 is TGTGCCAGCAGTTACCAAGCGGGGGGCACAGATACGCAGTATTTT. Protein sequence: CASSYQAGGTDTQYF.

The chain couples TRBV7-8 to TRBJ2-2; TRBD2 agrees at 12 bases. In germline, CDR1 is SGHVS, CDR2 FQNEAQ. This CDR3 is 16 amino acids long. V shed 2 bases and J 5 bases; nucleotides not matched to a gene: 3. The CDR3 sequence: CASSLWGTSGTGELFF. As DNA, the CDR3 is TGTGCCAGCAGCTTATGGGGGACTAGCGGGACCGGGGAGCTGTTTTTT.

The rearrangement links TRBV7-8 to TRBJ2-3, with D perhaps TRBD2 (6 bases). V lost 3 bases and J 1 base, leaving 14 bases between the germline ends. CDR3 size: 16 residues. Germline lookup yields CDR1 SGHVS and CDR2 FQNEAQ. The CDR3 nucleotides read TGTGCCAGCAGCTTTCCGCGGGACTTTGGCACAGATACGCAGTATTTT. Amino acid sequence: CASSFPRDFGTDTQYF.

The chain combines TRBV6-8 with TRBJ1-1, with D possibly TRBD1 on 6 matching bases. This CDR3 region has 16 residues. Germline CDR1 and CDR2: MNHGY and SAAAGT. V was trimmed by 5 bases and J by 2 bases, leaving 18 bases between them. CDR3 DNA sequence: TGTGCCAGCAGTAGGGGCAGGGGCTGGGGAAACACTGAAGCTTTCTTT. This gives the protein CASSRGRGWGNTEAFF.

The CDR3 region is CASSQLIQDGHSYEQYF. The DNA for the CDR3 is TGTGCCAGCAGCCAATTGATACAAGACGGACACTCCTACGAGCAGTACTTC. V is TRBV4-2 and J is TRBJ2-7, with TRBD1 as a possible D gene (5 bases). This CDR3 is built from 17 residues. CDR1 is LGHNA, CDR2 YNFKEQ, per germline. V lost 2 bases to trimming and J lost 0 bases, with 17 bases between them.

This clonotype was recorded a few times. This chain joins TRBV7-9 and TRBJ1-6; TRBD1 matches 8 bases. Germline lookup yields CDR1 SEHNR and CDR2 FQNEAQ (reference sequence). The CDR3 runs to 15 residues. The ends lost 1 base at V and 9 bases at J; junction bases unmatched: 5. The CDR3 DNA sequence: TGTGCCAGCAGCTTAGAAGGACAGGGCTTTTCACCCCTCCACTTT. Translated: CASSLEGQGFSPLHF.

The V gene is TRBV6-2 or TRBV6-3, the J gene TRBJ2-1; D is possibly TRBD2 (6 bases). V was shortened by 0 bases and J by 9 bases, with 18 bases between the two germline ends. Germline V gene lookup returns CDR1 MNHEY and CDR2 SVGEGT. The CDR3 is made up of 16 amino acids. The CDR3 loop is CASSYSEGLPSIEQFF. CDR3 DNA: TGTGCCAGCAGTTACTCGGAGGGACTGCCCTCCATTGAGCAGTTCTTC.

This clonotype was picked up a small number of times. The rearrangement joins TRBV12-3 or TRBV12-4 to TRBJ2-2; the D is unclear. The CDR3 is 14 residues long. The ends were cut back, 3 bases at V and 3 bases at J, with 8 bases in the middle. CDR3 amino acids: CASSFGIYTGELFF. The CDR3 nucleotides are TGTGCCAGCAGTTTTGGAATTTACACCGGGGAGCTGTTTTTT.

This chain links TRBV2 with TRBJ1-2; D remains ambiguous. There are 12 residues in the CDR3. Per germline, CDR1 SNHLY and CDR2 FYNNEI. V lost 4 bases, J lost 7 bases, and 10 bases lay in between. CDR3 sequence reads: CASSGLSGGYTF. CDR3 coding DNA: TGTGCCAGCAGTGGTCTTTCGGGTGGCTACACCTTC.

The rearrangement joins TRBV27 to TRBJ2-1, with D possibly called TRBD1 or TRBD2 (5 bases each). The CDR3 covers 15 residues. Trimming took 2 bases from V and 7 from J, leaving 15 bases between them. Germline lookup yields CDR1 MNHEY and CDR2 SMNVEV (reference sequence). CDR3 protein: CASSLVAGSGNEQFF. The CDR3 DNA is TGTGCCAGCAGTTTAGTGGCAGGGAGTGGGAATGAGCAGTTCTTC.

V gene TRBV5-1 combines with J gene TRBJ2-3; 9 bases fit TRBD1. The J segment lost 2 bases and the V segment lost 1 base, leaving 8 bases of the junction unmatched. The germline V gene has CDR1 SGHRS and CDR2 YFSETQ. The CDR3 has 17 residues. The CDR3: CASSLSTGGEPTDTQYF. The CDR3 DNA sequence: TGCGCCAGCAGCTTGAGTACAGGGGGCGAACCCACAGATACGCAGTATTTT.

The chain combines TRBV7-8 with TRBJ1-2, with 9 nucleotides matching TRBD1. Trimming removed 3 bases from V and 6 bases from J; junction bases left unmatched: 11. Germline V gene data show CDR1 as SGHVS and CDR2 as FQNEAQ. The CDR3 is 16 amino acids. The CDR3 spells CASSFKGDRVEDGYTF. The DNA for the CDR3 is TGTGCCAGCAGCTTCAAAGGGGACAGGGTGGAAGATGGCTACACCTTC.

This clonotype was detected a few times. V gene TRBV6-2 or TRBV6-3 combines with J gene TRBJ2-1, with D possibly matching TRBD2 (5 bases). Trimming cost V 6 bases and J 7 bases, with 16 bases left between them. Germline CDR1 MNHEY, CDR2 SVGEGT. The length of the CDR3 is 14 residues. The CDR3 sequence: CASSPSSLGNEQFF. The CDR3 nucleotides are TGTGCCAGCAGCCCTAGCTCACTGGGGAATGAGCAGTTCTTC.

In DNA, the CDR3 is TGTGCCAGCGGAAACGGCGGTTACGAGCAGTACTTC. Protein product: CASGNGGYEQYF. The chain links TRBV27 to TRBJ2-7; D gene unclear. Germline V lookup: CDR1 MNHEY, CDR2 SMNVEV (reference sequence). V was shortened by 8 bases and J by 4 bases, with 12 bases between the two germline ends. This CDR3 spans 12 amino acids.

This clonotype was seen at least ten times. The chain is built from TRBV10-3 and TRBJ2-6; 10 positions agree with TRBD1. Germline CDR1 reads ENHRY; CDR2 reads SYGVKD. V gave up 7 bases and J gave up 3 bases; unmatched junction bases: 12. The CDR3 is made up of 18 amino acids. CDR3 in amino acids: CAITASQTGGGGANVLTF. CDR3 DNA sequence: TGTGCCATCACCGCCTCCCAGACAGGGGGCGGTGGGGCCAACGTCCTGACTTTC.